The TCR beta chain under discussion was sequenced for a study of T cells in Graves' hyperthyroidism and ophthalmopathy. Study background: At the time of initial diagnosis and before any treatment, peripheral blood was collected. Study-level points and caveats: Appearing also in blood were most of the thyroid clonotypes expanded above 0.001.

Germline loops: CDR1 DFQATT, CDR2 SNEGSKA (reference sequence). Trimming cost V 4 bases and J 6 bases; bases outside gene matches: 7. This CDR3 contains 14 residues. In the case of this clonotype: Antigen specificity is unknown.

Criteria for exclusion of patients were uncontrolled infection, other autoimmune disease, pregnancy or lactation. Amplification of TCR beta CDR3 regions used RNA as the template. RT-PCR in the first round (using the HTBI primer set) targeted the TCR CDR3. Each CDR3 protein is one row after TCRdb ran MiXCR on the multiplex PCR reads. The sample lists about 840,000 distinct CDR3 sequences, 38% seen once, with approximately 8.7% in the top ten. The clonotype originates from a man in his late teens or twenties with Graves' hyperthyroidism. Specimen: blood. This sequence joins TRBV20-1 and TRBJ2-2, with 8 positions matching TRBD2. CDR3 in amino acids: CSATAGGASGELFF. In DNA, the CDR3 is TGCAGTGCTACTGCCGGGGGGGCTTCCGGGGAGCTGTTTTTT.